This TCR beta chain came from a study of blood T cell repertoires in COVID-19. Overall study: Italy, Spain and the United States were the sources of the convalescent and acute COVID-19 samples.

Germline values: CDR1 MDHEN, CDR2 SYDVKM. This CDR3 spans 11 amino acids. Trimming cost V 3 bases and J 9 bases, with 6 bases left between them. Generated by immunoSEQ multiplex PCR, the TCRdb table keeps only in-frame clones and is missing some. The table records 100,000 to 150,000 clones, over 75% of them present only once. This clone has only one observation. This TCR derives from a man between 70 and 80 years old with active or convalescent COVID-19. Sequenced material: peripheral blood. V gene TRBV28 combines with J gene TRBJ2-1; D unresolved. CDR3 amino acids: CASSFLSEQFF. The CDR3 DNA follows: TGTGCCAGCAGTTTTCTGAGTGAGCAGTTCTTC. Complete variable domain (other parts from reference TRBV28 and TRBJ2-1): DVKVTQSSRYLVKRTGEKVFLECVQDMDHENMFWYRQDPGLGLRLIYFSYDVKMKEKGDIPEGYSVSREKKERFSLILESASTNQTSMYLCASSFLSEQFFGPGTRLTVL.